This T cell receptor (beta chain) came from a study of CD8 T cells in ankylosing spondylitis. The CDR3 spans 17 residues. Trimming at V came to 5 bases and at J to 0 bases, leaving 11 bases not matched to a gene. A remark on this clonotype: The antigen is unknown.

TCRdb passed the 5' RACE reads through MiXCR, listing each CDR3 protein once. The data contain roughly 700,000 distinct CDR3 sequences, under 20% of them seen just once; the ten biggest clones take up around 19%. Study-level points and caveats: Within ankylosing spondylitis blood, a TCR beta motif made up of eight or nine highly homologous variants appeared to be characteristic.

The sequencing sample was made of blood, either unsorted or a sorted T cell fraction (not recorded which). The receptor was isolated from a male donor with ankylosing spondylitis. The rearrangement joins TRBV12-3 or TRBV12-4 to TRBJ1-1, with TRBD1 identical over 8 bases. The DNA of the CDR3 is TGTGCCAGCAGTATCGGACAGGGAGAATTGCTGAACACTGAAGCTTTCTTT. Translation: CASSIGQGELLNTEAFF.